The rows below give T cell receptor beta chains drawn from one sample of a study of neurological immune-mediated disorders. One entry per CDR3 protein results from TCRdb running MiXCR on the 5' RACE reads. Found here are 50,000 to 80,000 distinct CDR3 sequences, roughly 3.2% of them singletons; the top ten hold around 3.7%. Sequenced: PBMCs. The receptor source for this set is a man aged 35 to 55 with multiple sclerosis. Each CDR3 is given without its conserved first and last residue. The D gene is left open where the match is weak.

ASSSDSLDTEAF	-	TRBV5-1	TRBJ1-1
ASSQVGVSYNEQF	-	TRBV3-1	TRBJ2-1
ASSVRAGGRTGELF	TRBD2	TRBV6-1	TRBJ2-2
AISEGQTYEQY	-	TRBV10-3	TRBJ2-7
ASRLDREAGANVLT	TRBD1	TRBV12-3/TRBV12-4	TRBJ2-6
ASRRGNSGNTIY	-	TRBV5-6	TRBJ1-3
ASSLGPEANEQF	-	TRBV5-1	TRBJ2-1
ASSKHGGPYGYT	-	TRBV27	TRBJ1-2
ASSLYGYT	-	TRBV6-1	TRBJ1-2
SASLAGGETQY	-	TRBV20-1	TRBJ2-5
ASSAGTSGGTDTQY	TRBD2	TRBV5-5	TRBJ2-3